The 29 T cell receptor beta chains reported below all come from one sample, sequenced in a study of T cells expressing NK-cell markers. TCRdb reprocessed the 5' RACE reads and reports one entry per CDR3 protein, with no DNA. Here the sample table reports roughly 300,000 distinct CDR3 sequences. The sequenced material came from blood T cells: a sorted CD56 or NKG2C T cell subset, CD4+ or CD8+ T cells, or bulk PBMC T cells (not recorded which). The receptors here all came from a woman between 18 and 69 years old in good health.

The chain is built from TRBV2 and TRBJ2-7; the TRBD1 assignment by TCRdb is unverifiable without DNA. CDR3 length: 14 amino acids. CDR1 and CDR2 from the germline V gene are SNHLY and FYNNEI. CDR3 protein: CASSDLGTGFEQYF.

The chain couples TRBV20-1 to TRBJ1-1; there is no DNA to check the TCRdb D call of TRBD1. The germline V gene has CDR1 DFQATT and CDR2 SNEGSKA (reference sequence). This CDR3 is 15 amino acids long. The CDR3 spells CSAGGQTGYDTEAFF.

The chain recombines TRBV14 with TRBJ1-2; TCRdb's D gene call, TRBD1, goes unchecked for lack of DNA. This CDR3 comprises 13 residues. Per germline, CDR1 SGHDN and CDR2 FVKESK. CDR3 loop: CASSYSPGYGYTF.

The chain joins TRBV20-1 to TRBJ2-4; TCRdb selects TRBD1, and the lack of DNA leaves this call unchecked. Germline V lookup: CDR1 DFQATT, CDR2 SNEGSKA (reference sequence). This CDR3 region has 13 residues. CDR3 residues: CSAQQGSKNIQYF.

The rearrangement links TRBV28 to TRBJ2-3. This CDR3 is built from 14 residues. Looked up from germline, CDR1 is MDHEN and CDR2 is SYDVKM. CDR3 protein: CASSRVGRTDTQYF.

The genes are TRBV13 and TRBJ2-3; without DNA, the TCRdb call of TRBD1 cannot be checked. Germline V gene data show CDR1 as PRHDT and CDR2 as FYEKMQ (reference sequence). The length of the CDR3 is 16 residues. The CDR3: CASSILGTTSTDTQYF.

The chain uses TRBV11-2 and TRBJ2-2. Germline values: CDR1 SGHAT, CDR2 FQNNGV. The CDR3 is 12 residues long. This CDR3 is CASRISPGELFF.

This CDR3 is CASSRTTSAQETQYF. The chain is built from TRBV4-3 and TRBJ2-5; TCRdb designates TRBD2, a call that cannot be tested without DNA. Germline CDR1 LGHNA, CDR2 YSLEER. This CDR3 spans 15 amino acids.

The rearrangement uses TRBV5-5 and TRBJ1-3. The CDR3 length is 15 residues. CDR1 is SGHKS, CDR2 YYEKEE, per germline (reference sequence). The CDR3 here is CASSSGSVSGNTIYF.

The V and J genes are TRBV12-3 or TRBV12-4 and TRBJ2-5; TCRdb's D gene call, TRBD2, goes unchecked for lack of DNA. This CDR3 has 14 residues. The CDR3 sequence: CASSFSAGGETQYF.

The chain combines TRBV6-2 or TRBV6-3 with TRBJ2-7; TCRdb calls TRBD2, which cannot be checked without DNA. Germline values: CDR1 MNHEY, CDR2 SVGEGT. The CDR3 covers 14 residues. CDR3 sequence reads: CASSPSGRFHEQYF.

The V call is TRBV19, the J call TRBJ2-1; TCRdb's D gene call, TRBD2, goes unchecked for lack of DNA. Germline V gene lookup returns CDR1 LNHDA and CDR2 SQIVND (reference sequence). This CDR3 comprises 14 residues. The CDR3 protein is CASRSGGVYNEQFF.

The chain is built from TRBV7-2 and TRBJ2-1; the TCRdb call, TRBD2, lacks DNA for checking. Germline CDR1 is SGHTA and CDR2 is FQGNSA. The CDR3 has 15 residues. CDR3 protein: CASSHGLADYNEQFF.

The gene calls are TRBV6-5 and TRBJ1-5; TCRdb names TRBD1, which stays unverified in the absence of DNA. The germline V gene has CDR1 MNHEY and CDR2 SVGAGI. The CDR3 is 14 amino acids. CDR3 sequence: CASSSRGGNQPQHF.

The V gene is TRBV12-3 or TRBV12-4, the J gene TRBJ2-7; TCRdb's D call, TRBD2, is unchecked because there is no DNA. The CDR3 sequence is 14 residues long. The CDR3: CASSQAGGTNEQYF.

The chain is built from TRBV18 and TRBJ2-5. The CDR3 loop spans 15 amino acids. CDR1 KGHSH and CDR2 LQKENI come from the germline V gene. CDR3 protein: CASSPPRGVQETQYF.

This chain uses TRBV19 with TRBJ2-3; without DNA, the TCRdb call of TRBD1 cannot be checked. The germline V gene encodes CDR1 LNHDA and CDR2 SQIVND (reference sequence). The CDR3 runs to 12 residues. This CDR3 is CASQGATDTQYF.

The chain couples TRBV18 to TRBJ1-2. The CDR3 contains 15 residues. From germline, CDR1 is KGHSH and CDR2 LQKENI. CDR3 loop: CASSQRQTANYGYTF.

This CDR3 is CAWTGGGPSAEQFF. This chain connects TRBV30 to TRBJ2-1; with no DNA, the TCRdb D assignment of TRBD2 cannot be verified. The V gene's germline CDR1 is GTSNPN and CDR2 SVGIG (reference sequence). CDR3 size: 14 residues.

The J gene is TRBJ1-1, the V gene TRBV7-2. Germline-derived CDR1 and CDR2 are SGHTA and FQGNSA. This CDR3 has 14 residues. Here the CDR3 reads CASSLAPENTEAFF.

The chain carries TRBV2 and TRBJ2-3; with no DNA, the TCRdb D assignment of TRBD2 cannot be verified. This CDR3 is built from 14 residues. Germline CDR1 is SNHLY and CDR2 is FYNNEI. This chain's CDR3 is CASGLAGREDTQYF.

The rearrangement links TRBV7-2 to TRBJ2-1. The CDR3 is made up of 15 amino acids. Germline V CDR1 and CDR2: SGHTA, FQGNSA. The CDR3: CASSGALWGFNEQFF.

V and J are TRBV2 and TRBJ1-2. The CDR3 extends over 12 amino acids. CDR1 and CDR2 from the germline V gene are SNHLY and FYNNEI. This CDR3 is CASKDGGYGYTF.

The chain couples TRBV28 to TRBJ2-7; the TCRdb D gene call, TRBD2, has no DNA to confirm it. CDR1 is MDHEN and CDR2 is SYDVKM in the germline V gene. The CDR3 extends over 15 amino acids. This CDR3 reads CASSLAAGGWYEQYF.

V usage is TRBV7-2 and J usage is TRBJ2-1. In germline, CDR1 is SGHTA, CDR2 FQGNSA. The CDR3 runs 15 residues. CDR3 region: CASSSALSSYNEQFF.

The J gene is TRBJ1-1, the V gene TRBV12-3 or TRBV12-4; lacking DNA, the TRBD1 call made by TCRdb goes unchecked. The CDR3 is made up of 13 amino acids. The CDR3 loop is CASSSKGQGEAFF.

CDR3 amino acids: CASGTPGQGYYGYTF. The J gene is TRBJ1-2, the V gene TRBV12-3 or TRBV12-4; TCRdb names TRBD1, which stays unverified in the absence of DNA. The CDR3 is made up of 15 amino acids.

CDR3 protein: CASSLSGGAGRTDTQYF. The V call is TRBV7-2, the J call TRBJ2-3; TCRdb lists TRBD1, though no DNA is available to test this call. CDR1 is SGHTA, CDR2 FQGNSA, per germline. The CDR3 is made up of 17 amino acids.

This chain connects TRBV12-3 or TRBV12-4 to TRBJ2-7. CDR3 size: 13 residues. CDR3 residues: CASSFTYPYEQYF.